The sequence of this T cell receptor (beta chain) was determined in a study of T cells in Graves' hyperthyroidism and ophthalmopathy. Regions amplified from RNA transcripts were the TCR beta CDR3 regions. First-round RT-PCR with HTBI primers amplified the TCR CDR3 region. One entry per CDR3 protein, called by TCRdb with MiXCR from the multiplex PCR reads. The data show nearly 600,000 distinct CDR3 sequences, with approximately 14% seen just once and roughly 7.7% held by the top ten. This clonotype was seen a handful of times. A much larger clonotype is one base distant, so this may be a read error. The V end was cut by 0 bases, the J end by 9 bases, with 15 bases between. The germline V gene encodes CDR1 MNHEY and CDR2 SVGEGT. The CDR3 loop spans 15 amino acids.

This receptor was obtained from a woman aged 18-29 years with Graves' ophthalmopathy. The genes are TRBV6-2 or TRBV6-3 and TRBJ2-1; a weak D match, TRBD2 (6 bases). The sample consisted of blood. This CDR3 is CASSYSSGGDSEQFF. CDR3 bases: TGTGCCAGCAGTTACTCATCCGGGGGAGATAGTGAGCAGTTCTTC.